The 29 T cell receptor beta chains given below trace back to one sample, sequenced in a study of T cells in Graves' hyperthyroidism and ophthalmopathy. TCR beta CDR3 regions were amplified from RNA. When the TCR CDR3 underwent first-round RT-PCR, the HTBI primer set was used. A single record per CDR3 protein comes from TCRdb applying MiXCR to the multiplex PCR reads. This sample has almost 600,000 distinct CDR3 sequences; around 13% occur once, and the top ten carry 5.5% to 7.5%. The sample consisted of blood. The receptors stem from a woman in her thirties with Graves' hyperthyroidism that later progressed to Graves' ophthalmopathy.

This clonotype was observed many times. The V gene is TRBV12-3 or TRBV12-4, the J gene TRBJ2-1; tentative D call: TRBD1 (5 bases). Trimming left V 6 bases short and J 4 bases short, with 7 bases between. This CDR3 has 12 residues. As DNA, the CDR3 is TGTGCCAGCAGCCAGGGTTACAATGAGCAGTTCTTC. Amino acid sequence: CASSQGYNEQFF.

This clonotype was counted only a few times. CDR3 DNA sequence: TGTGCCAGTTTGGAGCAAAACCTAGCCAAAAACATTCAGTACTTC. It encodes CASLEQNLAKNIQYF. The chain combines TRBV19 with TRBJ2-4; D ambiguous. Trimming removed 8 bases at V and 0 bases at J, with 14 bases between. CDR1 is LNHDA and CDR2 is SQIVND in the germline V gene (reference sequence). CDR3 length equals 15 residues.

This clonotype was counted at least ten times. The CDR3 DNA reads as TGTGCCAGCAGTGAATTTGTCACTCAGCCCCAGCATTTT. Translated, it gives CASSEFVTQPQHF. The V call is TRBV6-1, the J call TRBJ1-5; D unresolved. The germline V gene has CDR1 MNHNS and CDR2 SASEGT. V was clipped by 2 bases and J by 6 bases, with 8 bases between them. This CDR3 region has 13 residues.

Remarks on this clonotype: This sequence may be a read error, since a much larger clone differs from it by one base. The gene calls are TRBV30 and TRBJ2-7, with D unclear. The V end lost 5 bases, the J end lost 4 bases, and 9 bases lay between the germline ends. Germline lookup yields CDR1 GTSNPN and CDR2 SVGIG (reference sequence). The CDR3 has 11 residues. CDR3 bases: TGTGCCTGGCGACATTCTTACGAGCAGTACTTC. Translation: CAWRHSYEQYF.

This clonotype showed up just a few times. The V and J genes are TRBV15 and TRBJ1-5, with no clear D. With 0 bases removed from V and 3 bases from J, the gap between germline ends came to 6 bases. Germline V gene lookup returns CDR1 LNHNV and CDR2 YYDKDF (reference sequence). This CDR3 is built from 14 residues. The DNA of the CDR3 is TGTGCCACCAGCAGAGAAAATTCCAATCAGCCCCAGCATTTT. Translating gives CATSRENSNQPQHF.

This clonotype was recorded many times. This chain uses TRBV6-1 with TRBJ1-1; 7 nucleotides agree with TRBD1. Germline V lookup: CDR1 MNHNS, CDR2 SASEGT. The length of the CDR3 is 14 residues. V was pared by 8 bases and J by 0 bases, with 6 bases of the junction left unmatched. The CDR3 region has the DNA TGTGCCAGCGTGACAGGGTCCATGAACACTGAAGCTTTCTTT. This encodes CASVTGSMNTEAFF.

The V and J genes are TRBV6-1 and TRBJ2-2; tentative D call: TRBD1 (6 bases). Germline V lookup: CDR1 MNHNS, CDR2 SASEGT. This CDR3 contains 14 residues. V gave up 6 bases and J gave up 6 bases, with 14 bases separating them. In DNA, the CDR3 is TGTGCCAGCAGCGCACAGGGAGTCCCCGGGGAGCTGTTTTTT. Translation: CASSAQGVPGELFF.

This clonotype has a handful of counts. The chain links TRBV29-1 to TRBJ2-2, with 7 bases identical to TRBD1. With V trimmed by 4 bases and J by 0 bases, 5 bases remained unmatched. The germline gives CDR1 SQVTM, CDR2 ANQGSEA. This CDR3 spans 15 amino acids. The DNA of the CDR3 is TGCAGCGTTGTAACGACAGGGACGAACACCGGGGAGCTGTTTTTT. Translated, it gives CSVVTTGTNTGELFF.

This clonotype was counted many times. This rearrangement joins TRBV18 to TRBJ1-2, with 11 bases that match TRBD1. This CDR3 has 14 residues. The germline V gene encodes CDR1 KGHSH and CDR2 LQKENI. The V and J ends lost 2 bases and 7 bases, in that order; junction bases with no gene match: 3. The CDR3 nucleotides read TGTGCCAGCTCACCAGGACAGGGGGCGCGTGGCTACACCTTC. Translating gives CASSPGQGARGYTF.

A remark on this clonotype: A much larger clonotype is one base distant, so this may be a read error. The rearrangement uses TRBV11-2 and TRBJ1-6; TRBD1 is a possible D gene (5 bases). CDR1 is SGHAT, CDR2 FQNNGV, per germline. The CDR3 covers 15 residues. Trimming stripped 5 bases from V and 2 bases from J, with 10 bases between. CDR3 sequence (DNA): TGTGCCAGCAGCCGAGGGACGGCCTATAATTCACCCCTCCACTTT. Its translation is CASSRGTAYNSPLHF. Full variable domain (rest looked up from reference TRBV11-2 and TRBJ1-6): EAGVAQSPRYKIIEKRQSVAFWCNPISGHATLYWYQQILGQGPKLLIQFQNNGVVDDSQLPKDRFSAERLKGVDSTLKIQPAKLEDSAVYLCASSRGTAYNSPLHFGNGTRLTVT.

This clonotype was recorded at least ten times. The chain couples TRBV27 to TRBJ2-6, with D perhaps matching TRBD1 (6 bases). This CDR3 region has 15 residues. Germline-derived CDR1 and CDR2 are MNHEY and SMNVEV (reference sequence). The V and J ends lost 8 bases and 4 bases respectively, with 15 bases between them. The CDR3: CASGEQGTGANVLTF. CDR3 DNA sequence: TGTGCCAGCGGAGAACAGGGCACCGGGGCCAACGTCCTGACTTTC.

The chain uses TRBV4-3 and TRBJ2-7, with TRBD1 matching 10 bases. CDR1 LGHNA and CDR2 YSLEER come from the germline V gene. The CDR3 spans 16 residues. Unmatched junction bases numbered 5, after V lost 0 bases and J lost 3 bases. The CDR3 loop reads CASSQDWDRGHYEQYF. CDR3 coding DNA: TGCGCCAGCAGCCAAGATTGGGACAGGGGTCACTACGAGCAGTACTTC.

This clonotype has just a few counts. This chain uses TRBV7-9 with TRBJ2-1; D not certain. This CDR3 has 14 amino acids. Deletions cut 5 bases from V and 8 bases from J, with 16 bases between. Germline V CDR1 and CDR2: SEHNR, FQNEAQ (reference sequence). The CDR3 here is CASSPPVGSHEQFF. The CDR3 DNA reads TGTGCCAGCAGCCCCCCCGTAGGATCCCATGAGCAGTTCTTC.

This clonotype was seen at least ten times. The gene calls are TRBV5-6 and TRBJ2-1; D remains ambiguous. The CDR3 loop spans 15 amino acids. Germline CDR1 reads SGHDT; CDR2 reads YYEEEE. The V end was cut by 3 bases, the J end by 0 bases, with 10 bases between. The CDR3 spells CASSSTVSSYNEQFF. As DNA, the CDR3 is TGTGCCAGCAGCTCGACGGTTAGCTCCTACAATGAGCAGTTCTTC. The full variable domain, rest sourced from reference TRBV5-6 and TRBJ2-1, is DAGVTQSPTHLIKTRGQQVTLRCSPKSGHDTVSWYQQALGQGPQFIFQYYEEEERQRGNFPDRFSGHQFPNYSSELNVNALLLGDSALYLCASSSTVSSYNEQFFGPGTRLTVL.

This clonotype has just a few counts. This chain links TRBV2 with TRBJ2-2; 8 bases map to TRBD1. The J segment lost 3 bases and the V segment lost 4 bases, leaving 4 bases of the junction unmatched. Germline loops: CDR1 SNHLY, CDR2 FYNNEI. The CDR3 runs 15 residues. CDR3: CASSGQGQYTGELFF. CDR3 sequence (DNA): TGTGCCAGCAGTGGACAGGGGCAGTACACCGGGGAGCTGTTTTTT.

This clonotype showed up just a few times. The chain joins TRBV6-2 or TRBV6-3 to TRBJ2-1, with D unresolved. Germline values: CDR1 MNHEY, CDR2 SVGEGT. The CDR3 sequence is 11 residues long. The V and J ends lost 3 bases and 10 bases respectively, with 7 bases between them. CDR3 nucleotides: TGTGCCAGCAGTTATACGGCAGAGCAGTTCTTC. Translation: CASSYTAEQFF.

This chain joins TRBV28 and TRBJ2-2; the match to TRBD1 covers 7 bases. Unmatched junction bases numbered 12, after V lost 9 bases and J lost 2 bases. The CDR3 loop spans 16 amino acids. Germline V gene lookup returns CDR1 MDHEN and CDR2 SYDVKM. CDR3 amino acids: CASIPWQGVNTGELFF. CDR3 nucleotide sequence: TGTGCCAGTATACCCTGGCAGGGGGTAAACACCGGGGAGCTGTTTTTT.

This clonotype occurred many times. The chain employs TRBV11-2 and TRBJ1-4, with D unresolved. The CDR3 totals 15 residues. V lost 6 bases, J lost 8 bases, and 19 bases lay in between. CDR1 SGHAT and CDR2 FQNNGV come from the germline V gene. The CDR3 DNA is TGTGCCAGCAGTGGAGCGGGCAGGTCCTGGGAAAAACTGTTTTTT. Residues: CASSGAGRSWEKLFF.

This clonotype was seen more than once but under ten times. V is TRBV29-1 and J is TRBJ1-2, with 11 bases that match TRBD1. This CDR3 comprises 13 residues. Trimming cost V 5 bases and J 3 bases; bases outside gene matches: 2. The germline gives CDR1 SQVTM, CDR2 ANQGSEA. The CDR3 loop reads CSVRTGGDYGYTF. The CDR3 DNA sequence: TGCAGCGTTAGGACAGGGGGCGACTATGGCTACACCTTC.

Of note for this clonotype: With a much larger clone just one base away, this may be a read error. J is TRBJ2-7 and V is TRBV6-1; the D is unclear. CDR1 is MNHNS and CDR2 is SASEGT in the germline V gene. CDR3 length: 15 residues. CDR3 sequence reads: CASTTGRSSSYEQHF. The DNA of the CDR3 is TGTGCCAGCACCACCGGGCGGTCCAGCTCCTACGAGCAGCACTTC.

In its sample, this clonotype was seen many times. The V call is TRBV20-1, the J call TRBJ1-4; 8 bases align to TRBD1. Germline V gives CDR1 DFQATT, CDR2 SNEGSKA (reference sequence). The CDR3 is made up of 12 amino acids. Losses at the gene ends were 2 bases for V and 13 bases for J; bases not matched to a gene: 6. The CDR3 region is CSARRQGHGLFF. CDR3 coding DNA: TGCAGTGCTAGAAGACAGGGGCACGGACTGTTTTTT.

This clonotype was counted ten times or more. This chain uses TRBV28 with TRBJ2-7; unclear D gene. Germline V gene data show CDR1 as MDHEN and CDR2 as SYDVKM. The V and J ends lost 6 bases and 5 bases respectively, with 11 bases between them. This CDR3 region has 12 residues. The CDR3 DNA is TGTGCCAGCAGACCCCCAACTAACGAGCAGTACTTC. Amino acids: CASRPPTNEQYF.

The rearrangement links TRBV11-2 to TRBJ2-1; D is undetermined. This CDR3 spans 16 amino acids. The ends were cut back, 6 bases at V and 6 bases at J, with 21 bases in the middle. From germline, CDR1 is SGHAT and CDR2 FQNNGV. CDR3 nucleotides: TGTGCCAGCAGATCCCCGGGCAGGTCGCGGAGCAATGAGCAGTTCTTC. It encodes CASRSPGRSRSNEQFF.

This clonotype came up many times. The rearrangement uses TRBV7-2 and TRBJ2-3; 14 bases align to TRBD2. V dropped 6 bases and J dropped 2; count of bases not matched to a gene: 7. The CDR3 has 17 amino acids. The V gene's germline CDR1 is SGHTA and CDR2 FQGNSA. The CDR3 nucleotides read TGTGCCAGCAGTTTCGGGGGACTAGCGGGAGACACAGATACGCAGTATTTT. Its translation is CASSFGGLAGDTDTQYF.

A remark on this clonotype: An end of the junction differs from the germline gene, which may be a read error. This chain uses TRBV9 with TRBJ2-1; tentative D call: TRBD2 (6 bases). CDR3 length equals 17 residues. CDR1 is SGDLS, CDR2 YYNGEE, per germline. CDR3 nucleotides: TGTACCAGCAGCGTCGTCCCGCGGGACTCCCCGGGCAATGAGCAGTTCTTC. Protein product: CTSSVVPRDSPGNEQFF.

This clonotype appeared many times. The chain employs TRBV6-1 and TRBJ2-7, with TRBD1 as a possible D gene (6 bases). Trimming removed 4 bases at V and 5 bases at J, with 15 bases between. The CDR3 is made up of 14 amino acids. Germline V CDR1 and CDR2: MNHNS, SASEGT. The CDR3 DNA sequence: TGTGCCAGCAGTGTGACCGTCCAGGGGAACGAGCAGTACTTC. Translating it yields CASSVTVQGNEQYF.

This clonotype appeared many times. The CDR3 sequence: CASSMNRGPGNTIYF. Here the CDR3 DNA reads TGTGCCAGTAGTATGAACAGGGGTCCTGGAAACACCATATATTTT. The chain couples TRBV19 to TRBJ1-3, with 7 nucleotides matching TRBD1. Germline assignment: CDR1 LNHDA and CDR2 SQIVND (reference sequence). The CDR3 has 15 amino acids. V dropped 3 bases and J dropped 2; count of bases not matched to a gene: 4.

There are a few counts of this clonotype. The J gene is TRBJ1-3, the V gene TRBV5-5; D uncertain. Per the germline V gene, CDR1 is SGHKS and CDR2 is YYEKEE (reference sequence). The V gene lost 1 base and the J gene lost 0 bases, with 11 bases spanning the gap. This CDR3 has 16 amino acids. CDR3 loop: CASSLFATSSGNTIYF. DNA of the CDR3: TGTGCCAGCAGCTTGTTTGCCACGAGCTCTGGAAACACCATATATTTT.

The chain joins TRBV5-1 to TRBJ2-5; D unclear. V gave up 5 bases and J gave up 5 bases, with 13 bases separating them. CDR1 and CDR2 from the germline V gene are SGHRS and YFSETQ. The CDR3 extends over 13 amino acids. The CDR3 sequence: CASRGPHGETQYF. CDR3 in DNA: TGCGCCAGCAGAGGCCCCCATGGGGAGACCCAGTACTTC.